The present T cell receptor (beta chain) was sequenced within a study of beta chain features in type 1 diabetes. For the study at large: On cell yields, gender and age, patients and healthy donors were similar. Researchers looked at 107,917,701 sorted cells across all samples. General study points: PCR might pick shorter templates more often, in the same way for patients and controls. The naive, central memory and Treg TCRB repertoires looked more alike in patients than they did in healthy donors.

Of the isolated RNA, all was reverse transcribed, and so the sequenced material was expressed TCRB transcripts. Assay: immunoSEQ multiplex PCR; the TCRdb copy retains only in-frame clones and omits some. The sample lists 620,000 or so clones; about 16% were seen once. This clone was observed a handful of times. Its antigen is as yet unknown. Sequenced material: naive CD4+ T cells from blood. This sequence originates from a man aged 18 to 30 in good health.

CDR3 nucleotide sequence: TGTGCCAGCAGTTGGGACCGTACTAATTCACCCCTCCACTTT. Its translation is CASSWDRTNSPLHF. V usage is TRBV27 and J usage is TRBJ1-6, with a possible D match to TRBD1 (5 bases). The germline CDR1 and CDR2 sequences are MNHEY and SMNVEV (reference sequence). The V and J ends lost 4 bases and 6 bases respectively, with 10 bases between them. This CDR3 is 14 amino acids long.